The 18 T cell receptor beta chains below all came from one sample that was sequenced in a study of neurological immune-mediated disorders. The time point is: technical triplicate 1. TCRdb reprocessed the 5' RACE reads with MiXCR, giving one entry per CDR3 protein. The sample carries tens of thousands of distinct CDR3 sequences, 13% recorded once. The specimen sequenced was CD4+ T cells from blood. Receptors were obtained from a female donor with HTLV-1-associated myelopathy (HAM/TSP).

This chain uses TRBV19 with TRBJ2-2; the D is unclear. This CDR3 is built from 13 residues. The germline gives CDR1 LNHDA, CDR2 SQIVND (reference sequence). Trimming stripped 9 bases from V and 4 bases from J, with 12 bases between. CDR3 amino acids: CASRQTGTGELFF. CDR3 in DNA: TGTGCCAGCCGGCAGACGGGCACCGGGGAGCTGTTTTTT. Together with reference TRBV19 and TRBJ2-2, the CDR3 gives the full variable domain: DGGITQSPKYLFRKEGQNVTLSCEQNLNHDAMYWYRQDPGQGLRLIYYSQIVNDFQKGDIAEGYSVSREKKESFPLTVTSAQKNPTAFYLCASRQTGTGELFFGEGSRLTVL.

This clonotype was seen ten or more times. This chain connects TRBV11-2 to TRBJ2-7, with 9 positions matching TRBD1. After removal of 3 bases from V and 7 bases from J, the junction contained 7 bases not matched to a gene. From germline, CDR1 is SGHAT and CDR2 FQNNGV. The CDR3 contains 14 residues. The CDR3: CASSLATGGSEQYF. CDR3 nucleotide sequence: TGTGCCAGCAGCTTGGCGACAGGGGGTAGTGAGCAGTACTTC. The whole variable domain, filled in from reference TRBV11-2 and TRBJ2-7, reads EAGVAQSPRYKIIEKRQSVAFWCNPISGHATLYWYQQILGQGPKLLIQFQNNGVVDDSQLPKDRFSAERLKGVDSTLKIQPAKLEDSAVYLCASSLATGGSEQYFGPGTRLTVT.

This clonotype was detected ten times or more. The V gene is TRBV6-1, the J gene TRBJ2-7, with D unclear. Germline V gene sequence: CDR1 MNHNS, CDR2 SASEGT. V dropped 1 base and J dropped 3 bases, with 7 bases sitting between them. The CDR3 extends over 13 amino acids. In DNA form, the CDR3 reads TGTGCCAGCAGTGAAGGAGGTCTCTACGAGCAGTACTTC. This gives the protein CASSEGGLYEQYF.

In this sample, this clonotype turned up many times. CDR3 protein: CASSSKVGGETQYF. CDR3 nucleotides: TGTGCCAGCAGTTCCAAAGTGGGCGGGGAGACCCAGTACTTC. V is TRBV12-3 or TRBV12-4 and J is TRBJ2-5; TRBD2 might be the D (5 bases). The CDR3 has 14 residues. Trimming cost V 4 bases and J 5 bases, with 14 bases left between them.

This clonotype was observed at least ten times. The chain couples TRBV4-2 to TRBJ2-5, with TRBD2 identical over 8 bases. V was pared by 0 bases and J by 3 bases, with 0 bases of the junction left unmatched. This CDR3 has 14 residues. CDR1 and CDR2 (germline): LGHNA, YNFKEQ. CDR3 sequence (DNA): TGTGCCAGCAGCCAAGAGGGACTAGAAGAGACCCAGTACTTC. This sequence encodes CASSQEGLEETQYF.

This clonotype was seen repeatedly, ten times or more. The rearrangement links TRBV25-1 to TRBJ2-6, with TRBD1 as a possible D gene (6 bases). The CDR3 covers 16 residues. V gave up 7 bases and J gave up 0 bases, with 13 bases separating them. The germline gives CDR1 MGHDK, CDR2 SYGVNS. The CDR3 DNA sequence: TGTGCCAGCACAGTAACAGGGCACTCTGGGGCCAACGTCCTGACTTTC. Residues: CASTVTGHSGANVLTF. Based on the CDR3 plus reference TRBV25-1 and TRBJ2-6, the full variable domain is EADIYQTPRYLVIGTGKKITLECSQTMGHDKMYWYQQDPGMELHLIHYSYGVNSTEKGDLSSESTVSRIRTEHFPLTLESARPSHTSQYLCASTVTGHSGANVLTFGAGSRLTVL.

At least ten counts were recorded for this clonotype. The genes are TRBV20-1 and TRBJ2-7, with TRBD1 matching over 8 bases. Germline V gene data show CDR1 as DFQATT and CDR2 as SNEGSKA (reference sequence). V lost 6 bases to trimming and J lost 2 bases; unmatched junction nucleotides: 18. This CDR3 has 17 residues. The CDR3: CSAPTYDTGTGPYEQYF. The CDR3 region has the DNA TGCAGTGCCCCAACATACGATACCGGGACAGGCCCCTACGAGCAGTACTTC.

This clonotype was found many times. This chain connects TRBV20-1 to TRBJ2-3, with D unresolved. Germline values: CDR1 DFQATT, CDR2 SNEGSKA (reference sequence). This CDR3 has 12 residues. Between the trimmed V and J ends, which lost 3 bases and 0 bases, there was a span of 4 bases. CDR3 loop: CSASSSTDTQYF. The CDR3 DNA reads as TGCAGTGCTAGCTCTAGCACAGATACGCAGTATTTT.

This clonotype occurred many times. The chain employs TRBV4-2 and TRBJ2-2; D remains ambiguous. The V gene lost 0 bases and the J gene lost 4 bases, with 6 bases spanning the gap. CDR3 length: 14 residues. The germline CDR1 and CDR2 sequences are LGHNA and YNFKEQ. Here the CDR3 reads CASSQEWVTGELFF. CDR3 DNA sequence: TGTGCCAGCAGCCAAGAATGGGTCACCGGGGAGCTGTTTTTT.

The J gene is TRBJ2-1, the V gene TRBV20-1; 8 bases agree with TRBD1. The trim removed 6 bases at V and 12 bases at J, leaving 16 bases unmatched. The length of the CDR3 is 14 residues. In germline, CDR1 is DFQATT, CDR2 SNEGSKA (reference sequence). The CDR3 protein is CSATLQGVTDTQFF. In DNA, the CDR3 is TGCAGTGCCACTCTACAGGGGGTTACAGATACGCAGTTCTTC.

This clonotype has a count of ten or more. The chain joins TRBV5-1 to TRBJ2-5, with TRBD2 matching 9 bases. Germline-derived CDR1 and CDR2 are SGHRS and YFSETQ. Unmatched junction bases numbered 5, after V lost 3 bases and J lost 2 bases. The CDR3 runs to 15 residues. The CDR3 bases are TGCGCCAGCAGCTACACAGCGGGAGGTCAAGAGACCCAGTACTTC. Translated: CASSYTAGGQETQYF.

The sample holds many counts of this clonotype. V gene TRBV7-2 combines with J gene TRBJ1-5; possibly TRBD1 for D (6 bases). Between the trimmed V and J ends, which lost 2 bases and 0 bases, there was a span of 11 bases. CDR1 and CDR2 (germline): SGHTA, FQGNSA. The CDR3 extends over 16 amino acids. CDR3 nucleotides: TGTGCCAGCAGCTTATGGGGGGCTACTAGCAATCAGCCCCAGCATTTT. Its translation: CASSLWGATSNQPQHF.

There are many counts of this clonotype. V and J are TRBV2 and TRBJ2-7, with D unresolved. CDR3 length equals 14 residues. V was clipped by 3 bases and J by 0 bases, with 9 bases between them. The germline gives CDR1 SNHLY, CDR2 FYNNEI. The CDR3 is CASSDYSSSYEQYF. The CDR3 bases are TGTGCCAGCAGTGACTATTCGAGCTCCTACGAGCAGTACTTC.

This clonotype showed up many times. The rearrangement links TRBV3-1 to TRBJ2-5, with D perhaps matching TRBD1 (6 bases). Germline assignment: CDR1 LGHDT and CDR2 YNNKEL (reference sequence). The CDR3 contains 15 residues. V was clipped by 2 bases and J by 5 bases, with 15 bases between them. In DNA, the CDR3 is TGTGCCAGCAGCCAACCTCGACAGGACCCCGAGACCCAGTACTTC. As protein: CASSQPRQDPETQYF.

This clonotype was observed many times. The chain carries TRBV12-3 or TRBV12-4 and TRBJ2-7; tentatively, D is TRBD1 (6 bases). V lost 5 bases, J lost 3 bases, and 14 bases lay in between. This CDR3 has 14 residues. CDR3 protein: CASSPDRKYYEQYF. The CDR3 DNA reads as TGTGCCAGCAGTCCTGACAGGAAATACTACGAGCAGTACTTC.

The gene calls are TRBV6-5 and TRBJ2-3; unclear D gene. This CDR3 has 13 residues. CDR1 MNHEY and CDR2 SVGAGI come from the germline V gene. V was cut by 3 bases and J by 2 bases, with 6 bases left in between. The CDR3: CASSYTDTDTQYF. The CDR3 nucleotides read TGTGCCAGCAGTTATACAGACACAGATACGCAGTATTTT.

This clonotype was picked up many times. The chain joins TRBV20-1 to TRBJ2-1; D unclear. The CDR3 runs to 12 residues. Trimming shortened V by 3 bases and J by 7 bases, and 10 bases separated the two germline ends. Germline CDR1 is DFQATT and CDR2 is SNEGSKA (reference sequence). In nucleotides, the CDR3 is TGCAGTGCTAGCGTCCGGGCGAATGAGCAGTTCTTC. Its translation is CSASVRANEQFF.

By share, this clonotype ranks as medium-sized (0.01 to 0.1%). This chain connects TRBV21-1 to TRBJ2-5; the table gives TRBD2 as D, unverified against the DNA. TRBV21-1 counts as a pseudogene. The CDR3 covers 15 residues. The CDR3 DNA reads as TGTGCCAGCAGCCCCCCGGCGGGAGATCAAGAGACCCAGTACTTC. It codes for CASSPPAGDQETQYF.